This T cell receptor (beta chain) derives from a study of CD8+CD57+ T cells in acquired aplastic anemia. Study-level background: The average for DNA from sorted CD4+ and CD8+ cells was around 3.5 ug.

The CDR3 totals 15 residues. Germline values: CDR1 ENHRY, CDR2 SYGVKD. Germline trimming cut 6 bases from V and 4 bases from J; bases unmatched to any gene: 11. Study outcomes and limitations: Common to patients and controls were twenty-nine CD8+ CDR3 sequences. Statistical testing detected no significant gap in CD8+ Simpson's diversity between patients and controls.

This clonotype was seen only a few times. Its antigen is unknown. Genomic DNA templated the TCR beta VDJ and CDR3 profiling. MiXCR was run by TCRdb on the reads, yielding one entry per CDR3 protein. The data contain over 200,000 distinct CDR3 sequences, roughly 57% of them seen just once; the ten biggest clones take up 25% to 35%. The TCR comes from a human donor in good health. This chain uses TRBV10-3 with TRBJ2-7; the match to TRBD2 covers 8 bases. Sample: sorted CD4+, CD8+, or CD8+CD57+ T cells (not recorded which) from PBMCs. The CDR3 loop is CAIRKRESLGYEQYF. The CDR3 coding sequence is TGTGCCATCAGGAAGCGGGAGAGTTTAGGATACGAGCAGTACTTC.